This is a list of T cell receptor beta chains from one sample in a study of CD8 T cells in Susac syndrome. TCRdb recomputed calls from the immunoSEQ multiplex PCR reads with MiXCR, one row per CDR3 protein. The sample yields some 180,000 distinct CDR3 sequences, just under 95% seen once. The sequenced material came from CD4+ T cells from PBMCs. The receptor source for this set is a human donor in good health. CDR3s include the opening cysteine and the closing phenylalanine or tryptophan. A D gene is named only where the DNA matches it firmly. Not all rows give a size; the values are once, few, many and, for expanded clones, a class.

V	D	size	J	CDR3	DNA
TRBV12-3/TRBV12-4	.	.	TRBJ2-1	CASSFGQSSYNEQFF	TGTGCCAGCAGTTTTGGCCAAAGCTCCTACAATGAGCAGTTCTTC
TRBV6-6	.	.	TRBJ1-1	CASSYIPGNTEAFF	TGTGCCAGCAGTTACATACCGGGGAACACTGAAGCTTTCTTT
TRBV15	.	.	TRBJ2-5	CATAVGETQYF	TGTGCCACCGCCGTAGGAGAGACCCAGTACTTC
TRBV29-1	.	.	TRBJ2-1	CSVEAETYNEQFF	TGCAGCGTTGAGGCGGAGACATACAATGAGCAGTTCTTC
TRBV27	TRBD1	.	TRBJ2-5	CASSSDRGGETQYF	TGTGCCAGCAGTTCGGACAGGGGGGGAGAGACCCAGTACTTC
TRBV28	TRBD1	.	TRBJ2-5	CASSSDRGMRETQYF	TGTGCCAGCAGTTCCGACAGGGGGATGCGCGAGACCCAGTACTTC
TRBV29-1	TRBD1	.	TRBJ1-3	CSVDTGGRSGNTIYF	TGCAGCGTTGACACAGGGGGCCGCTCTGGAAACACCATATATTTT
TRBV7-8	.	.	TRBJ2-1	CASSLAINNEQFF	TGTGCCAGCAGCTTAGCTATTAACAATGAGCAGTTCTTC
TRBV20-1	.	once	TRBJ2-2	CSASQSGRSNTGELFF	TGCAGTGCTAGCCAGTCAGGGAGGTCGAACACCGGGGAGCTGTTTTTT
TRBV20-1	TRBD1	.	TRBJ2-7	CSARTDRGYEQYF	TGCAGTGCTAGAACCGACAGGGGCTACGAGCAGTACTTC
TRBV9	TRBD1	.	TRBJ2-7	CASSVAGDRGGDEQYF	TGTGCCAGCAGCGTAGCCGGGGACAGGGGAGGCGACGAGCAGTACTTC
TRBV7-9	.	.	TRBJ1-2	CASSLASDYGYTF	TGTGCCAGCAGCTTAGCTTCTGACTATGGCTACACCTTC
TRBV29-1	.	.	TRBJ2-7	CSVANLREQYF	TGCAGCGTTGCCAATTTACGTGAGCAGTACTTC
TRBV20-1	.	.	TRBJ2-6	CSAPLGSSGANVLTF	TGCAGTGCCCCACTCGGAAGCTCTGGGGCCAACGTCCTGACTTTC
TRBV2	TRBD1	.	TRBJ2-2	CASSKPTGVLF	TGTGCCAGCAGTAAACCCACAGGGGTCCTTTTT
TRBV30	.	.	TRBJ1-1	CAWRGGTEAFF	TGTGCCTGGAGGGGGGGCACTGAAGCTTTCTTT
TRBV28	.	.	TRBJ2-3	CAITTVDTQYF	TGTGCCATCACGACTGTAGATACGCAGTATTTT
TRBV19	TRBD1	.	TRBJ1-5	CASSTDRGSNQPQHF	TGTGCCAGTAGTACGGACAGGGGGAGCAATCAGCCCCAGCATTTT
TRBV7-9	.	.	TRBJ2-7	CASSPTDYEQYF	TGTGCCAGCTCGCCGACAGATTACGAGCAGTACTTC
TRBV6-6	TRBD1	.	TRBJ2-4	CASSSTTGNIQYF	TGTGCCAGCAGTTCGACGACAGGGAACATTCAGTACTTC
TRBV28	TRBD1	.	TRBJ1-2	CASRQGGGYTF	TGTGCCAGCAGGCAGGGGGGTGGCTACACCTTC
TRBV29-1	TRBD1	once	TRBJ2-6	CSVEHRGRGANVLTF	TGCAGCGTTGAACACAGGGGGCGTGGGGCCAACGTCCTGACTTTC
TRBV7-9	.	.	TRBJ2-1	CASSLLTGYNEQFF	TGTGCCAGCAGCTTACTAACAGGCTACAATGAGCAGTTCTTC
TRBV4-2	.	.	TRBJ2-3	CASSQVGGTDTQYF	TGTGCCAGCAGCCAAGTTGGGGGCACAGATACGCAGTATTTT